The 23 T cell receptor beta chains presented below share a single source sample, sequenced in a study of T cell responses to AZD1222 COVID-19 vaccine. TCRdb's copy holds only in-frame clones and misses some; the assay was immunoSEQ multiplex PCR. The table lists 70,000 or so clones, about nine tenths of them singletons, with less than 25% in the top ten. This sample comprised peripheral blood, obtained on day 0 of AZD1222 vaccination. These receptors all come from an adult in good health.

The count of this clone is one. The chain is built from TRBV30 and TRBJ1-1; D not certain. V lost 8 bases, J lost 8 bases, and 21 bases lay in between. There are 13 residues in the CDR3. Germline CDR1 is GTSNPN and CDR2 is SVGIG (reference sequence). The CDR3 DNA sequence: TGTGCCGGGAAGGGCCAGGCCCTAGGGGAAGCTTTCTTT. Translating gives CAGKGQALGEAFF.

This chain uses TRBV6-5 with TRBJ1-2; D may be TRBD1 (5 bases). The V gene's germline CDR1 is MNHEY and CDR2 SVGAGI. V was cut by 8 bases and J by 4 bases, with 17 bases left in between. The CDR3 totals 14 residues. Here the CDR3 DNA reads TGTGCCAGCCGGACTCTGGGGGATGTCTATGGCTACACCTTC. This gives the protein CASRTLGDVYGYTF.

The chain has TRBV7-2 and TRBJ2-7, with TRBD2 matching 9 bases. With 3 bases clipped from V and 3 bases from J, the junction kept 3 bases outside the gene matches. Germline CDR1 and CDR2: SGHTA and FQGNSA. The CDR3 is 14 amino acids. CDR3 sequence reads: CASSFGAGGYEQYF. In DNA form, the CDR3 reads TGTGCCAGCAGCTTTGGAGCGGGGGGCTACGAGCAGTACTTC.

V is TRBV18 and J is TRBJ1-3; possible D gene TRBD1, 5 bases. Trimming pared 6 bases from V and 4 bases from J, leaving 25 bases between. The CDR3 extends over 18 amino acids. The V gene's germline CDR1 is KGHSH and CDR2 LQKENI. The CDR3 bases are TGTGCCAGCTCCCGCGGTATACCCGGGGCCGCGGAAGGAAACACCATATATTTT. Residues: CASSRGIPGAAEGNTIYF.

The chain carries TRBV2 and TRBJ2-3; tentative D call: TRBD1 (6 bases). CDR1 SNHLY and CDR2 FYNNEI come from the germline V gene. V was cut by 1 base and J by 2 bases, with 22 bases left in between. The CDR3 has 19 residues. This CDR3 is CASSEGTSRGRLYTDTQYF. The DNA of the CDR3 is TGTGCCAGCAGTGAAGGTACTTCCAGGGGAAGACTTTACACAGATACGCAGTATTTT.

This clone was seen once. The chain couples TRBV6-1 to TRBJ1-2, with D tentatively TRBD1 (5 bases). V shed 1 base and J shed 2 bases, with 11 bases lying between them. CDR3 size: 15 residues. Germline lookup yields CDR1 MNHNS and CDR2 SASEGT. The chain's CDR3 is CASSEVWTSNYGYTF. CDR3 DNA sequence: TGTGCCAGCAGTGAAGTCTGGACATCCAACTATGGCTACACCTTC.

The chain joins TRBV28 to TRBJ1-2, with a possible D match to TRBD1 (5 bases). V was trimmed by 3 bases and J by 4 bases, leaving 15 bases between them. CDR1 and CDR2 from the germline V gene are MDHEN and SYDVKM. The CDR3 is made up of 15 amino acids. CDR3 sequence reads: CASSLVDSGAYGYTF. CDR3 DNA sequence: TGTGCCAGCAGTTTGGTGGACTCCGGGGCCTATGGCTACACCTTC.

The V call is TRBV15, the J call TRBJ2-7; D is perhaps TRBD1 or TRBD2 (6 bases each). Per the germline V gene, CDR1 is LNHNV and CDR2 is YYDKDF (reference sequence). The CDR3 loop spans 14 amino acids. Trimming removed 10 bases from V and 4 bases from J, with 20 bases in between. CDR3 region: CARHLGGLIYEQYF. CDR3 DNA sequence: TGTGCCAGGCACCTAGGGGGGCTCATTTACGAGCAGTACTTC.

The chain has TRBV7-9 and TRBJ1-4; 7 nucleotides align to TRBD1. The CDR3 runs to 16 residues. In germline, CDR1 is SEHNR, CDR2 FQNEAQ (reference sequence). Trimming cost V 5 bases and J 0 bases; bases outside gene matches: 6. Written as DNA, the CDR3 is TGTGCCAGCAGCCGGGACAGACCTGCAACTAATGAAAAACTGTTTTTT. Translation gives CASSRDRPATNEKLFF.

This chain links TRBV28 with TRBJ1-2; the D is unclear. Germline V gives CDR1 MDHEN, CDR2 SYDVKM. The germline V and J ends were trimmed by 5 bases and 3 bases, with 10 bases remaining between them. The CDR3 totals 13 residues. In DNA, the CDR3 is TGTGCCAGCAGTAACGGGCCAGACTATGGCTACACCTTC. It is translated as CASSNGPDYGYTF.

The rearrangement joins TRBV20-1 to TRBJ2-7, with D perhaps matching TRBD2 (6 bases). The germline gives CDR1 DFQATT, CDR2 SNEGSKA (reference sequence). This CDR3 is 10 amino acids long. V was cut by 6 bases and J by 7 bases, with 10 bases left in between. The CDR3: CSATREEQYF. The CDR3 coding sequence is TGCAGTGCCACCCGGGAGGAGCAGTACTTC.

This chain uses TRBV7-2 with TRBJ1-6; D is undetermined. The V end lost 1 base, the J end lost 5 bases, and 9 bases lay between the germline ends. This CDR3 has 15 residues. Germline lookup yields CDR1 SGHTA and CDR2 FQGNSA. CDR3 sequence reads: CASSLEGSDNSPLHF. The CDR3 DNA follows: TGTGCCAGCAGCTTAGAAGGGAGCGATAATTCACCCCTCCACTTT. Drawing the rest from reference TRBV7-2 and TRBJ1-6, the complete variable domain is GAGVSQSPSNKVTEKGKDVELRCDPISGHTALYWYRQSLGQGLEFLIYFQGNSAPDKSGLPSDRFSAERTGGSVSTLTIQRTQQEDSAVYLCASSLEGSDNSPLHFGNGTRLTVT.

The V and J genes are TRBV6-5 and TRBJ1-2; D is uncertain. V gave up 2 bases and J gave up 5 bases, with 18 bases separating them. The CDR3 sequence is 16 residues long. Germline V lookup: CDR1 MNHEY, CDR2 SVGAGI. The CDR3 DNA is TGTGCCAGCAGTTACCGCCCCGACGCCCATTATTATGGCTACACCTTC. This encodes CASSYRPDAHYYGYTF.

This chain uses TRBV30 with TRBJ2-3, with TRBD1 identical over 10 bases. Losses at the gene ends were 2 bases for V and 5 bases for J; bases not matched to a gene: 7. CDR3 length: 15 residues. Germline V gene lookup returns CDR1 GTSNPN and CDR2 SVGIG (reference sequence). CDR3 nucleotides: TGTGCCTGGAGTCCGAGACAGGGGGCTCGAGATACGCAGTATTTT. Its translation is CAWSPRQGARDTQYF.

This chain joins TRBV19 and TRBJ1-3; unclear D gene. This CDR3 spans 14 amino acids. The germline CDR1 and CDR2 sequences are LNHDA and SQIVND (reference sequence). V was trimmed by 7 bases and J by 8 bases, leaving 18 bases between them. Here the CDR3 reads CASTHLEGFDTIYF. The CDR3 nucleotides read TGTGCCAGTACCCATTTAGAGGGATTTGACACCATATATTTT.

The V call is TRBV6-5, the J call TRBJ2-7, with TRBD1 matching 10 bases. The CDR3 runs 14 residues. Germline CDR1 is MNHEY and CDR2 is SVGAGI. J gave up 0 bases and V 8 bases, and 4 bases lay outside the gene matches. The CDR3 spells CASSGTGDSYEQYF. CDR3 DNA: TGTGCCAGCTCAGGGACAGGGGACTCCTACGAGCAGTACTTC.

CDR3 residues: CASSLGWGAQEKLFF. The CDR3 DNA reads TGTGCCAGCAGTTTAGGCTGGGGAGCACAGGAAAAACTGTTTTTT. This chain connects TRBV27 to TRBJ1-4; no clear D. Trimming pared 2 bases from V and 8 bases from J, leaving 15 bases between. The CDR3 extends over 15 amino acids. The germline V gene encodes CDR1 MNHEY and CDR2 SMNVEV (reference sequence). Full variable domain (missing parts from reference TRBV27 and TRBJ1-4): EAQVTQNPRYLITVTGKKLTVTCSQNMNHEYMSWYRQDPGLGLRQIYYSMNVEVTDKGDVPEGYKVSRKEKRNFPLILESPSPNQTSLYFCASSLGWGAQEKLFFGSGTQLSVL.

The sample holds a few counts of this clone. The gene calls are TRBV10-2 and TRBJ1-5; possibly TRBD1 for D (5 bases). The CDR3 extends over 16 amino acids. The V gene's germline CDR1 is WSHSY and CDR2 SAAADI. The V end lost 9 bases, the J end lost 0 bases, and 18 bases lay between the germline ends. CDR3 in DNA: TGCGCCAGTCGAGCCTCCGGGACGGATAGCAATCAGCCCCAGCATTTT. This gives the protein CASRASGTDSNQPQHF.

The chain links TRBV10-3 to TRBJ1-6, with 12 bases fitting TRBD1. The CDR3 is 13 residues long. The ends lost 11 bases at V and 7 bases at J; junction bases unmatched: 3. The germline V gene has CDR1 ENHRY and CDR2 SYGVKD. CDR3 DNA: TGTGCCTCGGGGACAGGGGGCAATTCACCCCTCCACTTT. Amino acid sequence: CASGTGGNSPLHF.

The table lists this clone with a count of one. The chain joins TRBV29-1 to TRBJ2-3; D remains unclear. CDR3 length equals 10 residues. Germline values: CDR1 SQVTM, CDR2 ANQGSEA. Trimming removed 3 bases from V and 7 bases from J, with 5 bases in between. The CDR3 sequence is CSVDPYTQYF. The CDR3 region has the DNA TGCAGCGTTGACCCGTATACGCAGTATTTT.

The chain combines TRBV30 with TRBJ1-5; tentatively, D is TRBD1 (5 bases). V was shortened by 1 base and J by 4 bases, with 14 bases between the two germline ends. The CDR3 is 15 residues long. Germline CDR1 and CDR2: GTSNPN and SVGIG (reference sequence). CDR3 loop: CAWSGSGLGNQPQHF. CDR3 DNA: TGTGCCTGGAGTGGCTCAGGGTTAGGGAATCAGCCCCAGCATTTT.

The CDR3 nucleotides read TGTGCCAGCAGCTTAGTATCGGCGGGGCGACCGAACACCGGGGAGCTGTTTTTT. Translated, it gives CASSLVSAGRPNTGELFF. The chain combines TRBV7-9 with TRBJ2-2; possibly TRBD2 for D (6 bases). CDR1 is SEHNR and CDR2 is FQNEAQ in the germline V gene (reference sequence). V was clipped by 1 base and J by 0 bases, with 15 bases between them. This CDR3 spans 18 amino acids. Drawing the rest from reference TRBV7-9 and TRBJ2-2, the complete variable domain is DTGVSQNPRHKITKRGQNVTFRCDPISEHNRLYWYRQTLGQGPEFLTYFQNEAQLEKSRLLSDRFSAERPKGSFSTLEIQRTEQGDSAMYLCASSLVSAGRPNTGELFFGEGSRLTVL.

The chain joins TRBV18 to TRBJ2-1; D remains ambiguous. The V gene's germline CDR1 is KGHSH and CDR2 LQKENI. There are 13 residues in the CDR3. The germline V and J ends were trimmed by 0 bases and 8 bases, with 8 bases remaining between them. CDR3 residues: CASSPPSRHEQFF. As DNA, the CDR3 is TGTGCCAGCTCACCACCGTCACGGCATGAGCAGTTCTTC.